The rows below give T cell receptor beta chains drawn from one sample of a study of cytomegalovirus exposure and HLA in healthy donors. The table came from immunoSEQ multiplex PCR; TCRdb's copy has only in-frame clones and leaves some out. The record lists roughly 82,000 clones, of which the ten most abundant hold under 1.5%. The sequencing input was PBMCs. Source of these receptors: a woman aged 60-75 years in good health and CMV-seronegative. Both conserved end residues are part of each CDR3.

V gene	J gene	CDR3 protein
TRBV29-1	TRBJ2-1	CSVARRLAGGRYNEQFF
TRBV9	TRBJ2-7	CASSPNSGRRNEQYF
TRBV7-9	TRBJ2-3	CASSTDRPNTDTQYF
TRBV7-9	TRBJ2-1	CASSSLSENEQFF
TRBV5-1	TRBJ2-2	CASSLTGDVKTGELFF
TRBV25-1	TRBJ2-1	CASSLKGTSGISYNEQFF
TRBV2	TRBJ1-1	CASRAGITGTEAFF
TRBV28	TRBJ2-7	CASSGTSGSYEQYF
TRBV6-4	TRBJ2-1	CASSYSGTSSEQFF
TRBV11-2	TRBJ1-1	CASSLSGGNTEAFF
TRBV6-4	TRBJ2-3	CASSLTGDSTDTQYF
TRBV19	TRBJ2-5	CASSTSRTSGRGRTQYF
TRBV6-6	TRBJ2-1	CATLRGDYEQFF
TRBV21-1	TRBJ2-1	CASSGCPADSNNEQFF
TRBV4-2	TRBJ2-1	CASSQDFGTSGRNEQFF
TRBV28	TRBJ1-1	CASRKPRVGGETEAFF
TRBV5-1	-	CASSPTPGNYEQYF
TRBV10-1	TRBJ1-1	CASGSGTEAFF
TRBV11-2	TRBJ2-7	CASSSRTSGGNEQYF
TRBV29-1	-	CSARVELTFSYEQYF